What follows are 21 T cell receptor beta chains derived from one specimen sequenced in a study of response to subunit inactivated influenza vaccine. TCRdb fed the RT-PCR reads into MiXCR, producing one record per CDR3 protein. In the table there are about 620,000 distinct CDR3 sequences, around 11% of which are singletons. The sequencing here drew on PBMCs from blood, taken on the day of vaccination. These receptors originate from a man over 45 who received an inactivated influenza vaccine.

This clonotype was observed a few times. The J gene is TRBJ1-1, the V gene TRBV28; TRBD1 might be the D (6 bases). V shed 3 bases and J shed 1 base, with 9 bases lying between them. The CDR3 is made up of 14 amino acids. Germline assignment: CDR1 MDHEN and CDR2 SYDVKM. DNA of the CDR3: TGTGCCAGCAGTTTGTGGGGACAGAACACTGAAGCTTTCTTT. Translated: CASSLWGQNTEAFF.

This clonotype was seen at least ten times. The chain is built from TRBV7-2 and TRBJ2-1, with D perhaps given as TRBD1 or TRBD2 (6 bases each). The V end lost 3 bases, the J end lost 7 bases, and 10 bases lay between the germline ends. This CDR3 has 13 residues. From germline, CDR1 is SGHTA and CDR2 FQGNSA. The CDR3 DNA follows: TGTGCCAGCAGCTTTAGGGGGACTAATGAGCAGTTCTTC. Amino acid sequence: CASSFRGTNEQFF.

V gene TRBV19 combines with J gene TRBJ2-1; 8 bases align to TRBD2. Germline CDR1 LNHDA, CDR2 SQIVND (reference sequence). Germline trimming cut 3 bases from V and 5 bases from J; bases unmatched to any gene: 9. The CDR3 is made up of 16 amino acids. Written as DNA, the CDR3 is TGTGCCAGTAGTATCAGAGGCCTAGCGGGCCACAATGAGCAGTTCTTC. As protein: CASSIRGLAGHNEQFF.

This chain joins TRBV20-1 and TRBJ1-5; D unresolved. The CDR3 totals 12 residues. Trimming left V 4 bases short and J 1 base short, with 5 bases between. In germline, CDR1 is DFQATT, CDR2 SNEGSKA (reference sequence). The CDR3, as DNA: TGCAGTGCTACTCGGAGCAATCAGCCCCAGCATTTT. Its translation is CSATRSNQPQHF.

The chain uses TRBV7-2 and TRBJ1-5; D remains ambiguous. With 1 base removed from V and 10 bases from J, the gap between germline ends came to 11 bases. This CDR3 is 13 amino acids long. Germline CDR1 is SGHTA and CDR2 is FQGNSA. The CDR3 DNA sequence: TGTGCCAGCAGCTTAGAGTTCGGAAGACCCCAGCATTTT. It translates to CASSLEFGRPQHF.

This clonotype was counted a few times. The chain links TRBV29-1 to TRBJ2-2; 13 positions agree with TRBD2. CDR3 length: 15 residues. CDR1 is SQVTM, CDR2 ANQGSEA, per germline. The J segment lost 4 bases and the V segment lost 6 bases, leaving 5 bases of the junction unmatched. The CDR3 spells CSVETSGGFTGELFF. The CDR3 coding sequence is TGCAGCGTGGAGACTAGCGGGGGGTTCACCGGGGAGCTGTTTTTT.

The rearrangement links TRBV6-1 to TRBJ1-4; D not certain. Trimming took 3 bases from V and 4 from J, leaving 18 bases between them. The germline V gene has CDR1 MNHNS and CDR2 SASEGT. The length of the CDR3 is 17 residues. CDR3 nucleotide sequence: TGTGCCAGCAGTGAGTTCTTGAGTGGGATAAATAATGAAAAACTGTTTTTT. It yields the protein CASSEFLSGINNEKLFF.

The chain has TRBV7-6 and TRBJ2-2, with 7 bases that match TRBD1. This CDR3 comprises 16 residues. Germline CDR1 and CDR2: SGHVS and FNYEAQ. V shed 3 bases, J shed 0 bases, and the junction held 4 bases outside the gene matches. The DNA for the CDR3 is TGTGCCAGCAGCTTGGGGACAGCTCCGAACACCGGGGAGCTGTTTTTT. It yields the protein CASSLGTAPNTGELFF.

This clonotype was recorded a few times. The chain links TRBV5-6 to TRBJ2-7; D possibly uses TRBD1 or TRBD2 (5 bases each). Germline lookup yields CDR1 SGHDT and CDR2 YYEEEE. The CDR3 runs to 15 residues. Trimming shortened V by 3 bases and J by 6 bases, and 19 bases separated the two germline ends. CDR3 region: CASSYWDRRTIEQYF. The CDR3 DNA is TGTGCCAGCAGCTATTGGGACCGCCGTACCATCGAGCAGTACTTC.

The chain is built from TRBV4-2 and TRBJ2-7; D gene ambiguous. The germline V gene encodes CDR1 LGHNA and CDR2 YNFKEQ. This CDR3 has 11 residues. Trimming cost V 3 bases and J 7 bases, with 7 bases left between them. The CDR3 DNA sequence: TGTGCCAGCAGCCATCAATCTGAGCAGTACTTC. This sequence encodes CASSHQSEQYF.

This clonotype showed up just a few times. The rearrangement links TRBV29-1 to TRBJ2-4, with 13 nucleotides matching TRBD2. The CDR3 length is 17 residues. The V segment lost 7 bases and the J segment 0 bases; nucleotides outside the gene matches: 9. From germline, CDR1 is SQVTM and CDR2 ANQGSEA. The CDR3 loop reads CSAVGTSGVLAKNIQYF. The CDR3 DNA is TGCAGCGCCGTGGGGACTAGCGGGGTACTAGCCAAAAACATTCAGTACTTC.

The V call is TRBV28, the J call TRBJ2-5; 8 nucleotides agree with TRBD1. Per the germline V gene, CDR1 is MDHEN and CDR2 is SYDVKM. V lost 7 bases to trimming and J lost 4 bases; unmatched junction nucleotides: 5. The CDR3 loop spans 13 amino acids. CDR3 residues: CASNSRGRETQYF. The CDR3 DNA sequence: TGTGCCAGCAATAGCAGGGGGCGAGAGACCCAGTACTTC.

This sequence joins TRBV7-3 and TRBJ2-4; weak D call: TRBD2 (6 bases). The germline V gene encodes CDR1 SGHTA and CDR2 FQGTGA. V lost 3 bases to trimming and J lost 0 bases, with 18 bases between them. The CDR3 has 18 residues. CDR3 protein: CASSFSFWTNLAKNIQYF. As DNA, the CDR3 is TGTGCCAGCAGCTTCAGTTTTTGGACTAATCTAGCCAAAAACATTCAGTACTTC.

This clonotype was seen many times. The rearrangement joins TRBV7-9 to TRBJ2-7; D is unclear. The CDR3 totals 13 residues. The germline gives CDR1 SEHNR, CDR2 FQNEAQ (reference sequence). Trimming removed 8 bases from V and 3 bases from J, with 14 bases in between. CDR3 nucleotide sequence: TGTGCCAGCTCATCTCGCCGCGGCTACGAGCAGTACTTC. Its protein product is CASSSRRGYEQYF.

The CDR3 here is CASSSHLAGGPNEQYF. The CDR3 DNA sequence: TGTGCCAGCAGTTCCCATCTAGCGGGAGGGCCAAACGAGCAGTACTTC. The gene calls are TRBV6-5 and TRBJ2-7; 12 bases line up with TRBD2. Germline V gives CDR1 MNHEY, CDR2 SVGAGI. Trimming took 4 bases from V and 5 from J; bases not matched to a gene: 9. There are 16 residues in the CDR3.

A few counts support this clonotype. The CDR3 DNA sequence: TGTGCAAGTCTCAGAGTGACTAATTCACCCCTCCACTTT. Residues: CASLRVTNSPLHF. The gene calls are TRBV12-2 and TRBJ1-6. TRBV12-2 constitutes a pseudogene. The CDR3 is 13 residues long.

This clonotype came up a few times. This chain joins TRBV2 and TRBJ2-7; tentatively, D is TRBD2 (7 bases). Trimming left V 2 bases short and J 6 bases short, with 17 bases between. This CDR3 has 15 residues. Germline V gene lookup returns CDR1 SNHLY and CDR2 FYNNEI. The CDR3 DNA reads TGTGCCAGCAGTGAAATGAGGGGGGGTGTTGGCGAGCAGTACTTC. Translated: CASSEMRGGVGEQYF.

This clonotype was found a few times. This chain joins TRBV5-5 and TRBJ2-3, with D unresolved. With 3 bases removed from V and 3 bases from J, the gap between germline ends came to 14 bases. The CDR3 runs 15 residues. Germline-derived CDR1 and CDR2 are SGHKS and YYEKEE (reference sequence). In DNA form, the CDR3 reads TGTGCCAGCAGCTCGGACGGCCTTGGGACAGATACGCAGTATTTT. Translating it yields CASSSDGLGTDTQYF.

The genes are TRBV2 and TRBJ2-7; D not resolved. This CDR3 has 15 residues. Germline CDR1 and CDR2: SNHLY and FYNNEI. Between the trimmed V and J ends, which lost 2 bases and 2 bases, there was a span of 13 bases. The CDR3 here is CASSEWLRLTYEQYF. The CDR3 DNA reads TGTGCCAGCAGTGAATGGCTCAGGCTCACCTACGAGCAGTACTTC.

This chain uses TRBV7-2 with TRBJ2-1, with 8 nucleotides matching TRBD2. Losses at the gene ends were 7 bases for V and 6 bases for J; bases not matched to a gene: 11. CDR3 size: 15 residues. The V gene's germline CDR1 is SGHTA and CDR2 FQGNSA. The DNA for the CDR3 is TGTGCCAGCACCCACGTAGCGGGGACCTTCAATGAGCAGTTCTTC. Protein sequence: CASTHVAGTFNEQFF.

This chain links TRBV28 with TRBJ2-6; 12 bases line up with TRBD1. Trimming took 3 bases from V and 2 from J; bases not matched to a gene: 17. CDR1 and CDR2 (germline): MDHEN, SYDVKM. The CDR3 is made up of 22 amino acids. CDR3 nucleotides: TGTGCCAGCAGTTTGGTGGTGTGGCTGTCAGGGACAGGGGGCCCTGGGGCCAACGTCCTGACTTTC. Its protein is CASSLVVWLSGTGGPGANVLTF.